A selection of T cell receptor beta chains follows, all from one sample in a study of blood T cells in healthy people across ages. TCRdb fed the 5' RACE reads into MiXCR, producing one record per CDR3 protein. Of hundreds of thousands of distinct CDR3 sequences listed, 45% to 70% are singletons. The material sequenced was blood. The receptors shown here come from a man aged 35 to 55 in good health. CDR3s include the opening cysteine and the closing phenylalanine or tryptophan. D genes are given only for firm matches. For some rows the clone size is stated as once, few or many, or as a class when expanded; others skip it.

j_gene,abundance,v_gene,d_gene,CDR3nt,CDR3aa
TRBJ2-1,.,TRBV29-1,TRBD1,TGCAGCGACCGGACAGGGGGTATTAGTGAGCAGTTCTTC,CSDRTGGISEQFF
TRBJ2-3,once,TRBV7-9,.,TGTGCCAGCAGCTTAGAGGTACCCACAGATACGCAGTATTTT,CASSLEVPTDTQYF
TRBJ2-3,.,TRBV7-8,TRBD1,TGTGCCAGCAGCCCATCCCGGGACAGGGTTCTACCTAGGCCAGATACGCAGTATTTT,CASSPSRDRVLPRPDTQYF
TRBJ2-3,few,TRBV19,.,TGTGCCAGTACCCAGGGTAGGGGCACAGATACGCAGTATTTT,CASTQGRGTDTQYF
TRBJ2-7,many,TRBV4-2,TRBD1,TGTGCCAGCAGCCAAGATCGGAACTCGGGACAGGTGACCTACGAGCAGTACTTC,CASSQDRNSGQVTYEQYF
TRBJ1-2,few,TRBV4-2,.,TGTGCCAGCAGCCAAGATACAGGGAGAGTCTATGGCTACACCTTC,CASSQDTGRVYGYTF
TRBJ1-2,.,TRBV11-3,.,TGTGCCAGCAGCTTAGCCCGTTTCTATGGCTACACCTTC,CASSLARFYGYTF
TRBJ1-2,.,TRBV25-1,.,TGTGCCAGCTTCGGAAACAGCTATGGCTACACCTTC,CASFGNSYGYTF
TRBJ2-5,few,TRBV4-3,TRBD2,TGCGCCAGCAGCCAATCCGGGACTAGCGGGATTTTTGAGACCCAGTACTTC,CASSQSGTSGIFETQYF
TRBJ2-3,few,TRBV6-2/TRBV6-3,.,TGTGCCAGCAGTGCAGGGACCCGATTCACAGATACGCAGTATTTT,CASSAGTRFTDTQYF
TRBJ2-7,few,TRBV6-2/TRBV6-3,TRBD2,TGTGCCAGCAGTTACTCGATGACTAGCTCCCACGAGCAGTACTTC,CASSYSMTSSHEQYF
TRBJ1-4,.,TRBV3-1,.,TGTGCCAGCGGCCACATTCGGGGACTGGCGGGTGAAAAACTGTTTTTT,CASGHIRGLAGEKLFF
TRBJ2-7,.,TRBV5-1,.,TGTGCCAGCTCTGGGGAATCCTACGAGCAGTACTTC,CASSGESYEQYF
TRBJ1-1,few,TRBV12-3/TRBV12-4,.,TGTGCCAGCAGTTTAAGTGCTGGGCCCCCTGAAGCTTTCTTT,CASSLSAGPPEAFF
TRBJ1-2,few,TRBV7-8,.,TGTGCCAGCAGCTTAGGGCCGGGCTCGAGCTATGGCTACACCTTC,CASSLGPGSSYGYTF
TRBJ2-7,few,TRBV6-1,.,TGTGCCAGCAGTGATCGTTTTCAGGGGCGTACAGACGAGCAGTACTTT,CASSDRFQGRTDEQYF
TRBJ1-2,.,TRBV12-3/TRBV12-4,TRBD1,TGTGCCAGCAGGCGGACCGGGACAGGGGGCTTATATGGCTACACCTTC,CASRRTGTGGLYGYTF
TRBJ1-1,.,TRBV20-1,.,TGCAGTGCTAGAAGCAGGGGTTACTGGGGATACGACGACACTGAAGCTTTCTTT,CSARSRGYWGYDDTEAFF
TRBJ2-5,few,TRBV14,.,TGTGCCAGCAGCCAAGTAGGCGGGTTGGAGACCCAGTACTTC,CASSQVGGLETQYF
TRBJ1-1,.,TRBV7-8,TRBD1,TGTGCCAGCGGACTCCCGACAGGGAGGATTGAAGCTTTCTTT,CASGLPTGRIEAFF
TRBJ1-4,few,TRBV13,TRBD1,TGTGCCAGCAGCTCGCGGACAGGCTATGAAAAACTGTTTTTT,CASSSRTGYEKLFF
TRBJ2-6,.,TRBV7-8,.,TGTGCCAGCAGCTTGCCGGGGCTAGGGACTGGGGCCCACGTCCTGACTTTC,CASSLPGLGTGAHVLTF
TRBJ2-6,few,TRBV7-9,TRBD1,TGTGCCAGCAGCATTCGACAGGGGTTTAGGCTTATCTCTGGGGCCAACGTCCTGACTTTC,CASSIRQGFRLISGANVLTF
TRBJ2-3,few,TRBV7-2,.,TGTGCCAGCAGCTCTCCGGGGCCCTCGCAGTATTTT,CASSSPGPSQYF
TRBJ2-1,.,TRBV25-1,.,TGTGCCAGCAGTGTTTTCGGGCAGGCGATCGCCTCCTACAATGAGCAGTTCTTC,CASSVFGQAIASYNEQFF
TRBJ2-7,few,TRBV14,.,TGTGCCAGCAGCCCTTTCAACTACGAGCAGTACTTC,CASSPFNYEQYF
TRBJ1-6,few,TRBV9,.,TGTGCCAGCAGCGTAGCCCCAGGGAACGATTCACCCCTCCACTTT,CASSVAPGNDSPLHF
TRBJ2-7,.,TRBV7-9,.,TGTGCCAGCAGCTCTCAGATACCGGGACCGAGGATTTACGAGCAGTACTTC,CASSSQIPGPRIYEQYF
TRBJ2-4,few,TRBV12-3/TRBV12-4,.,TGTGCCAGCAGGTCGGGCAGGGATCTAGCCAAAAACATTCAGTACTTC,CASRSGRDLAKNIQYF
TRBJ2-6,.,TRBV6-5,.,TGTGCCAGCAGCCCCCTTGGACGGACCGGGGCCAACGTCCTGACTTTC,CASSPLGRTGANVLTF
TRBJ1-2,few,TRBV24-1,.,TGTGCCACCAGTGATTTCGAAGGCTTGTATGGCTACACCTTC,CATSDFEGLYGYTF
TRBJ2-3,few,TRBV20-1,TRBD2,TGCAGTGCTAGGGCCACTAGCGGTCGAGGAGCAGATACGCAGTATTTT,CSARATSGRGADTQYF
TRBJ2-6,few,TRBV6-1,.,TGTGCCAGCAGCCCCGACAGGCTCGTGGCTGGGGCCAACGTCCTGACTTTC,CASSPDRLVAGANVLTF
TRBJ2-7,.,TRBV13,TRBD2,TGTGCCAGCAGCTACAAAGCGGGAGTGAAAGAGCAGTACTTC,CASSYKAGVKEQYF
TRBJ2-6,.,TRBV29-1,.,TGCAGCGTTGGCGCCGGTTTAACTGGGGCCAACGTCCTGACTTTC,CSVGAGLTGANVLTF
TRBJ2-2,once,TRBV6-1,TRBD2,TGTGCCAGCAGCCCACCCAAACTAGCGGGGTTGACCGGGGAGCTGTTTTTT,CASSPPKLAGLTGELFF
TRBJ2-2,.,TRBV24-1,.,TGTGCCACCAGTCCAGGGGATACCGGGGAGCTGTTTTTT,CATSPGDTGELFF
TRBJ2-5,few,TRBV12-3/TRBV12-4,.,TGTGCCAGCAGTTTAGCGGGCGTACGTAGATGGGAGACCCAGTACTTC,CASSLAGVRRWETQYF
TRBJ2-2,.,TRBV2,TRBD2,TGTGCCAGCAGTGAAGGACTAGCGGGACATAACACCGGGGAGCTGTTTTTT,CASSEGLAGHNTGELFF
TRBJ1-4,.,TRBV29-1,.,TGCAGCGTTGCCCCCGGGACAAGTTTTAATGAAAAACTGTTTTTT,CSVAPGTSFNEKLFF